The 29 T cell receptor beta chains presented below share a single source sample, sequenced in a study of T cell responses to AZD1222 COVID-19 vaccine. Repertoires were generated with immunoSEQ multiplex PCR, while TCRdb's copy carries only in-frame clones and drops some. This table holds about 120,000 clones, roughly 85% found once. The source material was peripheral blood, sampled on day 0 of AZD1222 vaccination. All receptors come from an adult in good health.

V usage is TRBV4-1 and J usage is TRBJ2-3; D unclear. Deletions cut 3 bases from V and 4 bases from J, with 5 bases between. This CDR3 comprises 12 residues. Germline CDR1 MGHRA, CDR2 YSYEKL. CDR3 in amino acids: CASSHNSDTQYF. For the CDR3, the DNA is TGCGCCAGCAGCCATAACTCAGATACGCAGTATTTT.

This clone has just one count. The J gene is TRBJ1-2, the V gene TRBV11-1; D is unresolved. Germline lookup yields CDR1 SGHAT and CDR2 FQDESV (reference sequence). The CDR3 extends over 14 amino acids. Trimming shortened V by 5 bases and J by 0 bases, and 10 bases separated the two germline ends. Written as DNA, the CDR3 is TGTGCCAGCAGCACTAGAACTTCTAACTATGGCTACACCTTC. Its translation: CASSTRTSNYGYTF.

The sample holds one count of this clone. This chain connects TRBV6-4 to TRBJ1-5; TRBD1 matches at 8 bases. CDR1 is MRHNA, CDR2 SNTAGT, per germline. The CDR3 has 13 residues. The ends lost 2 bases at V and 10 bases at J; junction bases unmatched: 4. The chain's CDR3 is CASSDGQGYPQHF. CDR3 nucleotides: TGTGCCAGCAGTGACGGACAGGGATATCCCCAGCATTTT.

The chain recombines TRBV4-2 with TRBJ2-1; 10 bases map to TRBD1. The V gene end was trimmed by 0 bases and the J gene end by 5 bases; junction bases not matched to a gene: 7. The CDR3 is made up of 17 amino acids. Germline lookup yields CDR1 LGHNA and CDR2 YNFKEQ. The CDR3 spells CASSQESGTGAHNEQFF. CDR3 sequence (DNA): TGTGCCAGCAGCCAAGAGTCGGGGACAGGGGCACACAATGAGCAGTTCTTC.

This chain connects TRBV6-5 to TRBJ1-4, with D unresolved. Trimming left V 4 bases short and J 2 bases short, with 5 bases between. The CDR3 runs to 13 residues. From germline, CDR1 is MNHEY and CDR2 SVGAGI. The CDR3 loop is CASSWTTNEKLFF. As DNA, the CDR3 is TGTGCCAGCAGTTGGACGACTAATGAAAAACTGTTTTTT.

The rearrangement joins TRBV6-1 to TRBJ2-7; 7 bases match TRBD2. The CDR3 spans 12 residues. The ends lost 2 bases at V and 6 bases at J; junction bases unmatched: 1. Germline CDR1 MNHNS, CDR2 SASEGT. The CDR3 is CASSEKRGEQYF. The CDR3 nucleotides are TGTGCCAGCAGTGAAAAGCGGGGCGAGCAGTACTTC.

The genes are TRBV29-1 and TRBJ1-2; tentative D call: TRBD1 (5 bases). The ends were cut back, 0 bases at V and 3 bases at J, with 11 bases in the middle. The germline gives CDR1 SQVTM, CDR2 ANQGSEA. The CDR3 loop spans 14 amino acids. CDR3 residues: CSVEERQGHYGYTF. CDR3 DNA sequence: TGCAGCGTTGAAGAAAGGCAGGGACACTATGGCTACACCTTC.

This chain joins TRBV2 and TRBJ2-7; D unclear. The ends were cut back, 1 base at V and 2 bases at J, with 15 bases in the middle. Germline CDR1 SNHLY, CDR2 FYNNEI. The CDR3 spans 16 residues. This chain's CDR3 is CASSEDRLLTPYEQYF. For the CDR3, the DNA is TGTGCCAGCAGTGAAGACCGTCTCCTCACCCCCTACGAGCAGTACTTC.

V is TRBV5-5 and J is TRBJ1-5, with D uncertain. V lost 0 bases and J lost 7, with 11 bases in between. The germline CDR1 and CDR2 sequences are SGHKS and YYEKEE (reference sequence). This CDR3 is 14 amino acids long. The CDR3 coding sequence is TGTGCCAGCAGCTTGGGCAGTCCGGGACAGCCCCAGCATTTT. Amino acid sequence: CASSLGSPGQPQHF. Full variable domain (outside the CDR3, taken from reference TRBV5-5 and TRBJ1-5): DAGVTQSPTHLIKTRGQQVTLRCSPISGHKSVSWYQQVLGQGPQFIFQYYEKEERGRGNFPDRFSARQFPNYSSELNVNALLLGDSALYLCASSLGSPGQPQHFGDGTRLSIL.

This clone was observed once. The chain combines TRBV7-3 with TRBJ2-3; a possible D gene is TRBD1 (5 bases). In germline, CDR1 is SGHTA, CDR2 FQGTGA. V lost 2 bases, J lost 5 bases, and 14 bases lay in between. The CDR3 has 15 amino acids. As DNA, the CDR3 is TGTGCCAGCAGCTTACCCAAGGGGTCGGGAGATACGCAGTATTTT. The encoded protein is CASSLPKGSGDTQYF.

The J gene is TRBJ2-3, the V gene TRBV4-1; TRBD2 aligns across 8 bases. Germline assignment: CDR1 MGHRA and CDR2 YSYEKL. This CDR3 comprises 16 residues. Trimming removed 4 bases from V and 4 bases from J; junction bases left unmatched: 10. The CDR3: CASSLGRGAKADTQYF. The CDR3 nucleotides are TGCGCCAGCAGCCTCGGGAGGGGGGCTAAGGCAGATACGCAGTATTTT.

This chain's CDR3 is CASSADPNEKLFF. DNA of the CDR3: TGTGCCAGCAGCGCGGACCCTAATGAAAAACTGTTTTTT. V usage is TRBV13 and J usage is TRBJ1-4; D ambiguous. This CDR3 has 13 residues. Trimming shortened V by 5 bases and J by 3 bases, and 7 bases separated the two germline ends. Germline CDR1 is PRHDT and CDR2 is FYEKMQ (reference sequence). Filled out from reference TRBV13 and TRBJ1-4, the complete variable domain reads AAGVIQSPRHLIKEKRETATLKCYPIPRHDTVYWYQQGPGQDPQFLISFYEKMQSDKGSIPDRFSAQQFSDYHSELNMSSLELGDSALYFCASSADPNEKLFFGSGTQLSVL.

V is TRBV7-3 and J is TRBJ2-2; TRBD2 might be the D (5 bases). The germline CDR1 and CDR2 sequences are SGHTA and FQGTGA. The CDR3 is 15 amino acids. Trimming stripped 2 bases from V and 5 bases from J, with 12 bases between. This CDR3 reads CASSLGSWETGELFF. The CDR3 DNA sequence: TGTGCCAGCAGCTTAGGGAGCTGGGAAACCGGGGAGCTGTTTTTT.

Concerning this clone: Other nucleotide sequences in the sample specify the same CDR3. The V and J genes are TRBV7-9 and TRBJ1-2; D gene unclear. In germline, CDR1 is SEHNR, CDR2 FQNEAQ (reference sequence). This CDR3 is built from 12 residues. V was shortened by 3 bases and J by 2 bases, with 4 bases between the two germline ends. The CDR3 spells CASSLGNYGYTF. In DNA, the CDR3 is TGTGCCAGCAGCTTGGGGAACTATGGCTACACCTTC. Together with reference TRBV7-9 and TRBJ1-2, the CDR3 gives the full variable domain: DTGVSQNPRHKITKRGQNVTFRCDPISEHNRLYWYRQTLGQGPEFLTYFQNEAQLEKSRLLSDRFSAERPKGSFSTLEIQRTEQGDSAMYLCASSLGNYGYTFGSGTRLTVV.

As for this clone: Other DNA sequences in the sample encode the same CDR3. CDR3 nucleotides: TGTGCCTGGAGTGTCCAGGGGTACTATGGCTACACCTTC. Its protein is CAWSVQGYYGYTF. The J gene is TRBJ1-2, the V gene TRBV30; a weak D match, TRBD1 (6 bases). In germline, CDR1 is GTSNPN, CDR2 SVGIG (reference sequence). CDR3 length equals 13 residues. The V gene lost 0 bases and the J gene lost 3 bases, with 8 bases spanning the gap. Full variable domain (rest looked up from reference TRBV30 and TRBJ1-2): SQTIHQWPATLVQPVGSPLSLECTVEGTSNPNLYWYRQAAGRGLQLLFYSVGIGQISSEVPQNLSASRPQDRQFILSSKKLLLSDSGFYLCAWSVQGYYGYTFGSGTRLTVV.

V usage is TRBV11-3 and J usage is TRBJ2-2; 9 bases are a match to TRBD2. The CDR3 is 18 amino acids. Unmatched junction bases numbered 13, after V lost 7 bases and J lost 1 base. The germline gives CDR1 SGHNT, CDR2 YENEEA. The CDR3 is CASISGASGNLNTGELFF. CDR3 coding DNA: TGTGCCAGCATAAGCGGAGCTAGCGGGAATCTGAACACCGGGGAGCTGTTTTTT.

The genes are TRBV20-1 and TRBJ1-6; D unclear. V lost 3 bases, J lost 6 bases, and 15 bases lay in between. The germline V gene has CDR1 DFQATT and CDR2 SNEGSKA (reference sequence). This CDR3 has 15 residues. The CDR3 spells CSASGTLKLNSPLHF. The CDR3 nucleotides are TGCAGTGCTAGTGGTACACTTAAACTTAATTCACCCCTCCACTTT.

The chain joins TRBV24-1 to TRBJ2-2, with 8 bases lining up with TRBD1. The CDR3 totals 16 residues. CDR1 and CDR2 (germline): KGHDR, SFDVKD. V gave up 1 base and J gave up 0 bases; unmatched junction bases: 0. In nucleotides, the CDR3 is TGTGCCACCAGTGATTTACAGGGGGCGAACACCGGGGAGCTGTTTTTT. Its protein product is CATSDLQGANTGELFF.

J is TRBJ1-6 and V is TRBV4-3; D unclear. Germline CDR1 reads LGHNA; CDR2 reads YSLEER. Trimming pared 4 bases from V and 7 bases from J, leaving 5 bases between. The CDR3 covers 12 residues. This chain's CDR3 is CASSRENSPLHF. CDR3 sequence (DNA): TGCGCCAGCAGCCGAGAGAATTCACCCCTCCACTTT.

The chain employs TRBV29-1 and TRBJ1-1, with D perhaps matching TRBD1 (6 bases). The ends were cut back, 7 bases at V and 8 bases at J, with 17 bases in the middle. The CDR3 has 12 residues. Per germline, CDR1 SQVTM and CDR2 ANQGSEA. The CDR3 spells CSAIDRKREAFF. CDR3 nucleotides: TGCAGCGCGATAGACAGGAAACGGGAAGCTTTCTTT.

The genes are TRBV18 and TRBJ1-1; 8 bases line up with TRBD1. Losses at the gene ends were 3 bases for V and 7 bases for J; bases not matched to a gene: 4. Germline CDR1 is KGHSH and CDR2 is LQKENI. The CDR3 consists of 13 residues. CDR3 residues: CASSPTGADEAFF. The DNA of the CDR3 is TGTGCCAGCTCACCGACAGGGGCCGATGAAGCTTTCTTT.

The chain has TRBV7-5 and TRBJ1-1; TRBD1 reflects the table's D call only, with no check against the DNA. TRBV7-5 is a documented pseudogene. The CDR3 totals 16 residues. CDR3 in amino acids: CVRSLGVVQVNTEAFF. CDR3 in DNA: TGTGTCAGAAGCTTAGGGGTCGTACAGGTGAACACTGAAGCTTTCTTT.

J is TRBJ2-7 and V is TRBV11-1, with D uncertain. V was shortened by 1 base and J by 3 bases, with 7 bases between the two germline ends. The CDR3 extends over 13 amino acids. Germline values: CDR1 SGHAT, CDR2 FQDESV (reference sequence). In DNA form, the CDR3 reads TGTGCCAGCAGCTTAGGTGGGCTCTACGAGCAGTACTTC. It codes for CASSLGGLYEQYF.

This chain joins TRBV11-2 and TRBJ1-2; D gene unclear. This CDR3 is built from 15 residues. Germline V lookup: CDR1 SGHAT, CDR2 FQNNGV. The V and J ends lost 4 bases and 1 base respectively, with 13 bases between them. CDR3 amino acids: CASSSPRADNYGYTF. In DNA form, the CDR3 reads TGTGCCAGCAGCTCCCCCCGGGCCGATAACTATGGCTACACCTTC.

The rearrangement uses TRBV5-1 and TRBJ2-5; possibly TRBD2 for D (6 bases). This CDR3 has 14 amino acids. V lost 2 bases and J lost 5, with 13 bases in between. Germline V gives CDR1 SGHRS, CDR2 YFSETQ. In nucleotides, the CDR3 is TGCGCCAGCAGCTTATGGGGAGGTTGGGAGACCCAGTACTTC. Amino acids: CASSLWGGWETQYF.

The CDR3 DNA is TGTGCCAGCTCACCAAAGGCAGGTCGGAATGAGCAGTTCTTC. It encodes CASSPKAGRNEQFF. The chain recombines TRBV18 with TRBJ2-1, with no clear D. The CDR3 covers 14 residues. Trimming took off 2 bases at V and 7 bases at J, with 12 bases between the two ends. CDR1 KGHSH and CDR2 LQKENI come from the germline V gene.

The J gene is TRBJ1-6, the V gene TRBV6-2 or TRBV6-3, with TRBD1 matching 9 bases. Germline loops: CDR1 MNHEY, CDR2 SVGEGT. J was trimmed by 11 bases and V by 2 bases; bases with no gene match: 7. The CDR3 consists of 15 residues. The CDR3 nucleotides read TGTGCCAGCAGTTACGCCGGGACAGGGTTTCCACCCCTCCACTTT. Amino acid sequence: CASSYAGTGFPPLHF.

The genes are TRBV10-3 and TRBJ2-1; 7 positions match TRBD1. Germline CDR1 reads ENHRY; CDR2 reads SYGVKD. V shed 4 bases and J 4 bases; nucleotides not matched to a gene: 10. CDR3 size: 16 residues. The CDR3 DNA reads as TGTGCCATCAGTGCCAAACAGGGGTGGGCTTACAATGAGCAGTTCTTC. Encoded protein: CAISAKQGWAYNEQFF.

This clone is a singleton in its sample. This chain uses TRBV24-1 with TRBJ2-2, with D maybe TRBD1 (6 bases). V dropped 4 bases and J dropped 6 bases, with 14 bases sitting between them. The CDR3 extends over 15 amino acids. CDR1 is KGHDR, CDR2 SFDVKD, per germline. CDR3 sequence (DNA): TGTGCCACCAGTGAGTCGAGATCAGGGGCCGGGGAGCTGTTTTTT. Translated: CATSESRSGAGELFF.